Detailed here is one T cell receptor (beta chain). Its matching antigen is unknown. Each TRB cDNA library was prepared by 5' RACE (with UMI labels). TCRdb reprocessed the 5' RACE reads and stores each CDR3 protein as one record, lacking DNA. This repertoire includes some 67,000 distinct CDR3 sequences. Sorts that each held 300,000 cells were run in triplicate for every CD8+ T cell subset. From germline, CDR1 is SQVTM and CDR2 ANQGSEA. CDR3 size: 12 residues. This specimen belongs to a study of CXCR3-negative and CXCR3-positive naive CD8 T cells. Study results and limitations: The study found more hydrophobic TRB CDR3s in CXCR3-positive naive cells than in CXCR3-negative naive cells.

Material for sequencing was naive CXCR3- CD8+ T cells from blood. Subset: CD45RO-CCR7+CD27+CD95- naive CD8+ T cells lacking CXCR3 (TNR3-). V is TRBV29-1 and J is TRBJ1-1. The TCR was taken from a human donor in good health. Some clones in this sample may be carry-over from other donors' samples. The CDR3 loop is CSVDSLFTEAFF.